This T cell receptor (beta chain) was documented in a study of multiple sclerosis patients with progressive multifocal leukoencephalopathy. Assay used: immunoSEQ multiplex PCR; TCRdb lists only in-frame clones, some missing. The data hold over 20,000 clones, with more than 85% observed a single time. General study points: Most PML patients had lower entropy, suggesting less diverse TRB repertoires.

Note on this clone: As yet, its antigen is unknown.

V trimming: 0 bases; J trimming: 9 bases; junction bases outside the gene matches: 9. Germline assignment: CDR1 SNHLY and CDR2 FYNNEI. The CDR3 has 16 amino acids. Time point given: more than ten months of natalizumab therapy. The source of this sequence is a young man with multiple sclerosis. The chain carries TRBV2 and TRBJ2-1; 9 positions match TRBD2. Source: PBMCs, taken from a patient treated with natalizumab. In DNA form, the CDR3 reads TGTGCCAGCAGTGAAGCCATAGCGGGAGCCGGACTTGAGCAGTTCTTC. Its protein is CASSEAIAGAGLEQFF.